The clone carrying this T cell receptor (beta chain) was observed a few times. The data derive from a study of blood T cell repertoires in COVID-19. Assay used: immunoSEQ multiplex PCR; TCRdb lists only in-frame clones, some missing. The sample holds about 80,000 clones; 70% to 90% are singletons and the top ten take 8.5% to 10%. The V segment lost 6 bases and the J segment 5 bases; nucleotides outside the gene matches: 10. The CDR3 contains 15 residues. The germline gives CDR1 MNHEY, CDR2 SVGAGI. This receptor was taken from a man in his fifties or sixties with COVID-19, enrolled during active disease. The chain has TRBV6-5 and TRBJ1-5; 7 nucleotides agree with TRBD1. Sequencing used peripheral blood. CDR3 DNA: TGTGCCAGCAGGCCGACAGGGAGAGGTGATCAGCCCCAGCATTTT. The encoded protein is CASRPTGRGDQPQHF.